One sample yielded the 30 T cell receptor beta chains listed below, sequenced in a study of vaccination effects on CD4 cells after COVID-19. The ViraFEST assay expanded antigen-specific CD4+ T cells with viral peptide pools before sequencing. Investigators separated out CD4+ T cells once less than 11 days of culture had passed. Participants each got two BNT162b2 or mRNA-1273 vaccine doses. No antigen is known for these receptors. Sequencing was performed with immunoSEQ multiplex PCR; in TCRdb, only in-frame clones are kept and a portion is missing. The sample includes tens of thousands of clones, roughly 78% seen only once; the top ten take 1.5%. Sample: CD4+ T cells from PBMCs cultured with HCoV-NL63 spike peptides, taken after COVID-19 vaccination. The origin of the receptors is a human donor who received a COVID-19 vaccine. Some clones in this sample may be carry-over from other donors' samples.

This clone was recorded only once. The chain carries TRBV19 and TRBJ2-5, with 9 bases fitting TRBD2. Germline V gives CDR1 LNHDA, CDR2 SQIVND (reference sequence). The J segment lost 4 bases and the V segment lost 6 bases, leaving 12 bases of the junction unmatched. The CDR3 is 16 amino acids. CDR3 in DNA: TGTGCCAGTAGATCAGTCGGCGGGGGGGCCGTAGAGACCCAGTACTTC. This codes for CASRSVGGGAVETQYF.

This clone was seen a handful of times. The V call is TRBV7-9, the J call TRBJ2-5; perhaps TRBD2 as D (7 bases). The V and J ends lost 5 bases and 5 bases respectively, with 15 bases between them. The germline V gene has CDR1 SEHNR and CDR2 FQNEAQ (reference sequence). The CDR3 loop spans 14 amino acids. The CDR3 is CASSIRGAGETQYF. CDR3 nucleotides: TGTGCCAGCAGCATTCGGGGGGCTGGGGAGACCCAGTACTTC.

V and J are TRBV6-6 and TRBJ1-5, with a possible D match to TRBD1 (6 bases). With 6 bases removed from V and 11 bases from J, the gap between germline ends came to 17 bases. The CDR3 extends over 13 amino acids. The V gene's germline CDR1 is MNHNY and CDR2 SVGAGI (reference sequence). CDR3 in amino acids: CASSGQWGLAQHF. The CDR3 DNA follows: TGTGCCAGCAGCGGACAGTGGGGTTTAGCCCAGCATTTT.

The V call is TRBV14, the J call TRBJ1-2, with 7 nucleotides matching TRBD1. CDR1 and CDR2 (germline): SGHDN, FVKESK. The CDR3 sequence is 18 residues long. J was trimmed by 2 bases and V by 4 bases; bases with no gene match: 16. CDR3 DNA sequence: TGTGCCAGCAGCCCATATACGACAGGGCGCTGGGGGAACTATGGCTACACCTTC. Amino acid sequence: CASSPYTTGRWGNYGYTF.

This clone was seen once. The junction shows a germline mismatch at one end, possibly a read error. The chain is built from TRBV7-9 and TRBJ2-1; the D is unclear. The CDR3 sequence is 10 residues long. Germline V gene sequence: CDR1 SEHNR, CDR2 FQNEAQ (reference sequence). The CDR3 nucleotides are TGTGCCAGCAGTCGTCCGGACCTAGTCTTC. Its protein product is CASSRPDLVF.

This chain uses TRBV30 with TRBJ2-6, with TRBD2 identical over 7 bases. Unmatched junction bases numbered 8, after V lost 3 bases and J lost 0 bases. CDR3 length equals 17 residues. From germline, CDR1 is GTSNPN and CDR2 SVGIG (reference sequence). The CDR3 loop reads CAWSPRGGVSGANVLTF. The CDR3 coding sequence is TGTGCCTGGAGCCCTCGCGGGGGAGTCTCTGGGGCCAACGTCCTGACTTTC.

The chain employs TRBV6-5 and TRBJ1-3; D might be TRBD1 (5 bases). V was trimmed by 0 bases and J by 8 bases, leaving 14 bases between them. The germline V gene has CDR1 MNHEY and CDR2 SVGAGI. The CDR3 contains 15 residues. CDR3 sequence: CASSYSSGQGDTIYF. CDR3 DNA sequence: TGTGCCAGCAGTTACTCATCCGGGCAGGGAGACACCATATATTTT.

Of note for this clone: This same CDR3 is encoded by further DNA sequences in the sample. The chain is built from TRBV12-3 or TRBV12-4 and TRBJ1-5; D remains ambiguous. This CDR3 is 12 amino acids long. V lost 6 bases to trimming and J lost 0 bases, with 3 bases between them. The CDR3 is CASSYSNQPQHF. CDR3 nucleotide sequence: TGTGCCAGCAGCTATAGCAATCAGCCCCAGCATTTT.

The rearrangement uses TRBV6-5 and TRBJ2-7; no clear D. The length of the CDR3 is 14 residues. V was trimmed by 2 bases and J by 0 bases, leaving 8 bases between them. CDR1 and CDR2 from the germline V gene are MNHEY and SVGAGI. CDR3 in amino acids: CASSYSVSSYEQYV. The CDR3 nucleotides read TGTGCCAGCAGTTACAGTGTTAGCTCCTACGAGCAGTACGTC.

The gene calls are TRBV5-1 and TRBJ2-5; D might be TRBD2 (5 bases). This CDR3 contains 13 residues. V was clipped by 4 bases and J by 7 bases, with 14 bases between them. The germline CDR1 and CDR2 sequences are SGHRS and YFSETQ. The CDR3 nucleotides read TGCGCCAGCAGCGCGGAGGTCATGCGGACCCAGTACTTC. It translates to CASSAEVMRTQYF.

The chain recombines TRBV30 with TRBJ2-2; 8 nucleotides agree with TRBD1. CDR1 and CDR2 (germline): GTSNPN, SVGIG (reference sequence). CDR3 size: 15 residues. The V gene end was trimmed by 7 bases and the J gene end by 1 base; junction bases not matched to a gene: 8. CDR3 loop: CALHLGTGNTGELFF. The CDR3 coding sequence is TGTGCCTTGCATCTCGGGACAGGGAACACCGGGGAGCTGTTTTTT.

This clone was detected only a few times. The chain has TRBV30 and TRBJ1-3; the D is unclear. CDR1 and CDR2 (germline): GTSNPN, SVGIG (reference sequence). V was shortened by 2 bases and J by 0 bases, with 14 bases between the two germline ends. This CDR3 contains 16 residues. The CDR3 region has the DNA TGTGCCTGGAGTCGGGATAGCAGCCGCTCTGGAAACACCATATATTTT. This codes for CAWSRDSSRSGNTIYF.

The gene calls are TRBV5-4 and TRBJ1-3, with 7 bases matching TRBD1. This CDR3 comprises 15 residues. With 0 bases clipped from V and 2 bases from J, the junction kept 2 bases outside the gene matches. Per the germline V gene, CDR1 is SGHNT and CDR2 is YYREEE (reference sequence). CDR3 DNA: TGTGCCAGCAGCTTGGAGAGGGGGCCTGGAAACACCATATATTTT. This translates into CASSLERGPGNTIYF.

The chain combines TRBV19 with TRBJ1-4, with 10 positions matching TRBD1. Germline-derived CDR1 and CDR2 are LNHDA and SQIVND (reference sequence). Germline trimming cut 5 bases from V and 6 bases from J; bases unmatched to any gene: 6. This CDR3 has 15 amino acids. Here the CDR3 DNA reads TGTGCCAGTAGTGTCTCCGGGACAGGGGATGAAAAACTGTTTTTT. This sequence encodes CASSVSGTGDEKLFF.

The V and J genes are TRBV2 and TRBJ1-5; possible D gene TRBD1, 5 bases. This CDR3 has 14 amino acids. V was clipped by 3 bases and J by 3 bases, with 9 bases between them. CDR1 SNHLY and CDR2 FYNNEI come from the germline V gene. CDR3 protein: CASSDRGYNQPQHF. CDR3 DNA: TGTGCCAGCAGTGATAGGGGTTACAATCAGCCCCAGCATTTT.

This clone has just a few counts. DNA for the CDR3: TGTGCCAGCTCATCGAACACCGGGGAGCTGTTTTTT. This encodes CASSSNTGELFF. The J gene is TRBJ2-2, the V gene TRBV18, with D uncertain. CDR3 size: 12 residues. The germline V gene encodes CDR1 KGHSH and CDR2 LQKENI. Trimming cost V 5 bases and J 0 bases, with 1 base left between them.

Only a few counts were recorded for this clone. The V gene is TRBV6-2 or TRBV6-3, the J gene TRBJ1-1; a possible D gene is TRBD1 (5 bases). The V end lost 7 bases, the J end lost 10 bases, and 16 bases lay between the germline ends. CDR1 and CDR2 from the germline V gene are MNHEY and SVGEGT. The CDR3 has 12 amino acids. CDR3 coding DNA: TGTGCCAGCACCCCTGGGGGGACTCGAGCTTTCTTT. Residues: CASTPGGTRAFF.

This chain links TRBV4-1 with TRBJ1-6; 8 bases match TRBD1. The CDR3 contains 16 residues. With 0 bases clipped from V and 8 bases from J, the junction kept 6 bases outside the gene matches. Per germline, CDR1 MGHRA and CDR2 YSYEKL. The CDR3 reads CASSQEAGGQYSPLHF. The CDR3 nucleotides are TGCGCCAGCAGCCAAGAGGCAGGGGGCCAATATTCACCCCTCCACTTT.

This chain links TRBV18 with TRBJ1-4; D is uncertain. Trimming stripped 2 bases from V and 8 bases from J, with 9 bases between. The V gene's germline CDR1 is KGHSH and CDR2 LQKENI. This CDR3 has 13 amino acids. CDR3 sequence (DNA): TGTGCCAGCTCACCAGGATTGTGGGAAAAACTGTTTTTT. Amino acid sequence: CASSPGLWEKLFF.

The CDR3 DNA reads TGTGCCAGCAGCGTTCGACCCCTCGATACGCAGTATTTT. Translating it yields CASSVRPLDTQYF. V is TRBV9 and J is TRBJ2-3; the D is unclear. Per germline, CDR1 SGDLS and CDR2 YYNGEE. Trimming took 2 bases from V and 6 from J, leaving 10 bases between them. CDR3 size: 13 residues.

This clone was seen only once. The rearrangement uses TRBV30 and TRBJ2-1; 9 positions match TRBD1. The CDR3 sequence is 18 residues long. With 2 bases clipped from V and 0 bases from J, the junction kept 11 bases outside the gene matches. Looked up from germline, CDR1 is GTSNPN and CDR2 is SVGIG (reference sequence). The DNA for the CDR3 is TGTGCCTGGAGTACCGAACGTGGGACAGGGATCTCCTACAATGAGCAGTTCTTC. This gives the protein CAWSTERGTGISYNEQFF.

V gene TRBV4-3 combines with J gene TRBJ1-2; 12 bases match TRBD1. CDR1 is LGHNA, CDR2 YSLEER, per germline. V was clipped by 0 bases and J by 7 bases; unmatched bases: 6. The CDR3 runs 16 residues. The CDR3 bases are TGCGCCAGCAGCCAAGATCTGGGACAGGGGGCGGTTGGCTACACCTTC. Its translation: CASSQDLGQGAVGYTF.

This rearrangement joins TRBV6-4 to TRBJ2-1; TRBD2 matches at 8 bases. This CDR3 contains 15 residues. CDR1 MRHNA and CDR2 SNTAGT come from the germline V gene. V was clipped by 6 bases and J by 5 bases; unmatched bases: 9. The CDR3 DNA is TGTGCCAGCAGCCCTAATAGCGGGGTAAACAATGAGCAGTTCTTC. Translation gives CASSPNSGVNNEQFF.

The V and J genes are TRBV19 and TRBJ2-5; 10 bases align to TRBD2. V trimming: 3 bases; J trimming: 0 bases; junction bases outside the gene matches: 1. The germline CDR1 and CDR2 sequences are LNHDA and SQIVND (reference sequence). CDR3 length equals 15 residues. CDR3: CASSISGGHQETQYF. The CDR3 DNA follows: TGTGCCAGTAGTATTAGCGGGGGGCACCAAGAGACCCAGTACTTC.

The rearrangement joins TRBV12-3 or TRBV12-4 to TRBJ2-5, with 7 nucleotides matching TRBD1. Germline trimming cut 6 bases from V and 4 bases from J; bases unmatched to any gene: 2. The CDR3 covers 12 residues. The chain's CDR3 is CASRRQGETQYF. The DNA for the CDR3 is TGTGCCAGCAGGCGACAGGGAGAGACCCAGTACTTC.

The CDR3 region is CASSLAAGGSYEQYV. The CDR3 DNA reads TGTGCCAGCAGCTTAGCGGCGGGGGGTTCCTACGAGCAGTACGTC. The chain is built from TRBV7-2 and TRBJ2-7; 8 bases line up with TRBD2. This CDR3 has 15 residues. Unmatched junction bases numbered 2, after V lost 0 bases and J lost 1 base. Germline CDR1 SGHTA, CDR2 FQGNSA.

The chain combines TRBV5-4 with TRBJ2-3; 8 nucleotides match TRBD1. The trim removed 1 base at V and 6 bases at J, leaving 4 bases unmatched. Germline CDR1 is SGHNT and CDR2 is YYREEE (reference sequence). This CDR3 region has 14 residues. The CDR3 reads CASSLQGAGDTQYF. CDR3 DNA sequence: TGTGCCAGCAGCTTGCAGGGGGCAGGGGATACGCAGTATTTT.

The CDR3, as DNA: TGTGCCAGCGCCCGGGACAGGGAAAGTTTTGTGTACTCCTACGAGCAGTACGTC. Translating gives CASARDRESFVYSYEQYV. V and J are TRBV25-1 and TRBJ2-7; 9 bases match TRBD1. Trimming took 8 bases from V and 0 from J; bases not matched to a gene: 17. CDR1 is MGHDK, CDR2 SYGVNS, per germline. This CDR3 has 18 residues.

This clone appeared a single time. The V and J genes are TRBV19 and TRBJ1-1; TRBD1 aligns across 9 bases. Trimming at V came to 7 bases and at J to 10 bases, leaving 13 bases not matched to a gene. Germline loops: CDR1 LNHDA, CDR2 SQIVND (reference sequence). The CDR3 is 14 amino acids. Here the CDR3 reads CASIAGTGPRGAFF. The CDR3 DNA is TGTGCCAGTATTGCCGGGACAGGGCCTAGGGGAGCTTTCTTT.

The chain uses TRBV12-3 or TRBV12-4 and TRBJ2-1; D might be TRBD1 (5 bases). V was cut by 6 bases and J by 6 bases, with 12 bases left in between. The CDR3 length is 13 residues. Here the CDR3 DNA reads TGTGCCAGCAGCAGGACATGGGGCAATGAGCAGTTCTTC. Translated, it gives CASSRTWGNEQFF.